The rows below give T cell receptor beta chains drawn from one sample of a study of T cells in Graves' hyperthyroidism and ophthalmopathy. TCRdb passed the multiplex PCR reads through MiXCR, listing each CDR3 protein once. The sample consists of fewer than 350,000 distinct CDR3 sequences, roughly 13% of them appearing once. The material sequenced was blood. Receptors originate from a woman in her twenties or thirties with Graves' hyperthyroidism that later progressed to Graves' ophthalmopathy. CDR3s include the opening cysteine and the closing phenylalanine or tryptophan. Fields, in order: V gene, D gene, clone size, J gene, CDR3 protein, CDR3 DNA. The D gene is left open where the match is weak. Only some rows state a clone size, as once, few, many or a class for expanded clones.

TRBV20-1	NA	few	TRBJ1-2	CSARGGQSRTF	TGCAGTGCTAGGGGGGGGCAGTCACGCACCTTC
TRBV6-1	NA	NA	TRBJ2-5	CASSPTGGAGETQYF	TGTGCCAGCAGCCCTACGGGGGGCGCGGGAGAGACCCAGTACTTC
TRBV28	NA	NA	TRBJ1-6	CASSLIGRLSTANSPLHF	TGTGCCAGCAGTTTAATCGGCCGACTGAGCACAGCCAATTCACCCCTCCACTTT
TRBV24-1	NA	many	TRBJ2-2	CATSDGWGQHTGELFF	TGTGCCACCAGTGATGGGTGGGGCCAACACACCGGGGAGCTGTTTTTT
TRBV9	NA	many	TRBJ2-1	CASSASAITTYNEQFF	TGTGCCAGCAGCGCCTCAGCCATAACTACCTACAATGAGCAGTTCTTC
TRBV30	NA	many	TRBJ1-1	CAFLTDLDVAFF	TGTGCCTTTCTTACAGACTTGGACGTGGCTTTCTTT
TRBV28	NA	many	TRBJ1-2	CASSSGVGVNYGYTF	TGTGCCAGCAGTTCGGGAGTCGGGGTTAACTATGGCTACACCTTC
TRBV27	TRBD2	many	TRBJ2-1	CASSLTSASYNEQFF	TGTGCCAGCAGCCTAACTAGCGCTTCCTACAATGAGCAGTTCTTC
TRBV18	NA	many	TRBJ1-2	CASSERGERYGYTF	TGTGCCAGCTCAGAACGGGGTGAGCGCTATGGCTACACCTTC
TRBV27	NA	few	TRBJ2-1	CASTTAGPPYNEQFF	TGTGCCAGCACAACGGCCGGGCCCCCCTACAATGAGCAGTTCTTC
TRBV7-2	NA	many	TRBJ1-4	CASSLVGGGSGEKLFF	TGTGCCAGCAGCTTAGTCGGTGGGGGGAGTGGTGAAAAACTGTTTTTT
TRBV30	NA	many	TRBJ1-1	CAYDPRGVEAFF	TGTGCCTACGACCCACGCGGGGTGGAAGCTTTCTTT
TRBV6-1	NA	few	TRBJ1-5	CASTRGGLSQPQHF	TGTGCCAGCACCCGAGGGGGGCTTAGTCAGCCCCAGCATTTT
TRBV7-9	TRBD2	many	TRBJ2-3	CASSPSPAGGGDTQYF	TGTGCCAGCAGCCCCTCCCCTGCGGGGGGAGGAGATACGCAGTATTTT
TRBV28	NA	many	TRBJ2-5	CASSPGDQETQYF	TGTGCCAGCAGCCCGGGGGACCAAGAGACCCAGTACTTC
TRBV3-1	NA	NA	TRBJ2-2	CASSQSWGGDHTGELFF	TGTGCCAGCAGCCAATCTTGGGGCGGCGACCATACCGGGGAGCTGTTTTTT
TRBV20-1	NA	many	TRBJ1-1	CSAETGRTEAFF	TGCAGTGCTGAAACAGGGAGAACTGAAGCTTTCTTT
TRBV29-1	NA	many	TRBJ1-1	CSVGGTEAFF	TGCAGCGTTGGGGGCACTGAAGCTTTCTTT
TRBV18	TRBD1	many	TRBJ1-1	CASSLQGSNTEAFF	TGTGCCAGCTCCCTACAGGGGTCGAACACTGAAGCTTTCTTT
TRBV28	TRBD1	many	TRBJ2-1	CASSLTGGDYNEQFF	TGTGCCAGCAGCCTCACAGGGGGAGATTACAATGAGCAGTTCTTC
TRBV6-1	NA	few	TRBJ1-4	CASSEAQGGGEKLFF	TGTGCCAGCAGTGAAGCACAGGGAGGGGGTGAAAAACTGTTTTTT
TRBV6-2/TRBV6-3	TRBD1	NA	TRBJ2-3	CASSPGGQGTDTQYF	TGTGCCAGCAGCCCGGGCGGACAGGGAACAGATACGCAGTATTTT
TRBV7-2	NA	many	TRBJ1-5	CASSPTRNQPQHF	TGTGCCAGCAGCCCGACCAGAAATCAGCCCCAGCATTTT
TRBV20-1	NA	NA	TRBJ1-1	CSAGRQGSRTEAFF	TGCAGTGCGGGTCGGCAGGGTTCTCGCACTGAAGCTTTCTTT
TRBV7-9	TRBD1	many	TRBJ2-7	CASSLERGQESYEQYF	TGTGCCAGCAGCTTAGAGAGGGGACAGGAGTCCTACGAGCAGTACTTC
TRBV6-1	NA	many	TRBJ1-2	CASSEGRAGYYGYTF	TGTGCCAGCAGTGAAGGTCGGGCAGGGTACTATGGCTACACCTTC
TRBV2	TRBD1	many	TRBJ1-1	CASRVDRGGSTEAFF	TGTGCCAGCAGGGTCGACAGGGGAGGTAGCACTGAAGCTTTCTTT
TRBV5-1	NA	many	TRBJ2-1	CASSLASLDYNEQFF	TGCGCCAGCAGCTTGGCCAGTCTAGACTACAATGAGCAGTTCTTC
TRBV28	NA	many	TRBJ2-7	CASSLGLLSYEQYF	TGTGCCAGCAGTTTAGGCCTACTCTCCTACGAGCAGTACTTC
TRBV6-1	TRBD1	few	TRBJ2-7	CTSSLRQGYEQYF	TGTACCAGCAGTTTGAGACAGGGCTACGAGCAGTACTTC
TRBV12-3/TRBV12-4	TRBD1	many	TRBJ2-5	CASSRQGFRETQYF	TGTGCCAGCAGTCGACAGGGTTTCAGGGAGACCCAGTACTTC
TRBV12-3/TRBV12-4	TRBD1	NA	TRBJ1-2	CASSPLRDRSNYGYTF	TGTGCCAGCAGTCCCCTCCGGGACAGATCGAACTATGGCTACACCTTC
TRBV12-5	NA	many	TRBJ2-7	CASGLDGYEQYF	TGTGCTAGTGGTTTAGATGGCTACGAGCAGTACTTC
TRBV27	TRBD1	many	TRBJ2-7	CASKTDRAIYEQYF	TGTGCCAGCAAAACGGACAGGGCAATATACGAGCAGTACTTC
TRBV7-9	NA	NA	TRBJ1-1	CASSVGLATEAFF	TGTGCCAGCAGCGTCGGTCTGGCCACTGAAGCTTTCTTT
TRBV9	NA	few	TRBJ1-5	CASSPGGGQHNQPQHF	TGTGCCAGCAGCCCGGGGGGGGGGCAGCACAATCAGCCCCAGCATTTT
TRBV18	TRBD1	NA	TRBJ2-5	CASSPPDRGGETQYF	TGTGCCAGCTCACCACCGGACAGGGGAGGGGAGACCCAGTACTTC
TRBV4-1	NA	NA	TRBJ2-7	CASSQVLGTYEQYF	TGCGCCAGCAGCCAAGTGTTAGGGACCTACGAGCAGTACTTC
TRBV18	TRBD2	many	TRBJ2-5	CASSPEQETSGETQYF	TGTGCCAGCTCACCAGAGCAGGAGACTAGCGGGGAGACCCAGTACTTC
TRBV18	TRBD1	many	TRBJ2-7	CASSPQGTAYYEQYF	TGTGCCAGCTCACCACAGGGGACAGCTTACTACGAGCAGTACTTC
TRBV5-1	TRBD1	many	TRBJ1-2	CASSPGTGRYGYTF	TGCGCCAGCAGCCCAGGGACAGGGAGGTACGGCTACACCTTC
TRBV7-8	TRBD2	many	TRBJ2-2	CASSFLGLGNTGELFF	TGTGCCAGCAGCTTCCTGGGACTAGGAAACACCGGGGAGCTGTTTTTT
TRBV9	TRBD2	few	TRBJ2-1	CASSVGSTGRSGKAYNEQFF	TGTGCCAGCAGCGTAGGGTCTACAGGCCGTAGCGGGAAGGCTTACAATGAGCAGTTCTTC
TRBV3-1	NA	many	TRBJ2-2	CASSQDRFSSYTGELFF	TGTGCCAGCAGCCAAGATCGGTTTAGCAGTTACACCGGGGAGCTGTTTTTT
TRBV15	NA	many	TRBJ2-1	CATSRVREGVDNEQFF	TGTGCCACCAGCAGAGTGAGGGAGGGGGTCGACAATGAGCAGTTCTTC
TRBV15	NA	many	TRBJ2-5	CATSRDVLPGQETQYF	TGTGCCACCAGCAGAGATGTACTCCCGGGACAAGAGACCCAGTACTTC
TRBV20-1	NA	NA	TRBJ2-1	CSAPLAKEVNNEQFF	TGCAGTGCTCCCCTTGCCAAGGAGGTCAACAATGAGCAGTTCTTC
TRBV4-1	NA	NA	TRBJ1-5	CASSHPAENQPQHF	TGCGCCAGCAGCCACCCCGCGGAGAATCAGCCCCAGCATTTT
TRBV19	NA	few	TRBJ1-5	CASSTFRTENSNQPQHF	TGTGCCAGTAGTACATTTAGGACAGAAAATAGCAATCAGCCCCAGCATTTT
TRBV20-1	NA	NA	TRBJ2-3	CSGVEGAMTGTQYF	TGCAGTGGCGTGGAGGGGGCTATGACAGGTACGCAGTATTTT
TRBV9	TRBD2	many	TRBJ2-7	CASSVGTSAAYEQYF	TGTGCCAGCAGCGTAGGTACTAGCGCCGCCTACGAGCAGTACTTC
TRBV29-1	TRBD2	NA	TRBJ2-1	CSAIGTSGSAGFF	TGCAGCGCTATCGGGACTAGCGGGAGCGCGGGGTTCTTC
TRBV12-3/TRBV12-4	TRBD2	many	TRBJ2-2	CASSRTSRTGELFF	TGTGCCAGCAGTCGGACTAGCCGGACCGGGGAGCTGTTTTTT
TRBV20-1	TRBD2	NA	TRBJ2-3	CSAPRAGTSGRAPDTDTQYF	TGCAGTGCGCCCAGAGCCGGGACTAGCGGGAGGGCTCCGGACACAGATACGCAGTATTTT
TRBV6-1	NA	many	TRBJ2-7	CAPSRLVYEQYF	TGTGCCCCCTCCCGACTTGTCTACGAGCAGTACTTC
TRBV11-2	NA	NA	TRBJ2-3	CASSSVLTGGTDTQYF	TGTGCCAGCAGCTCAGTACTAACGGGAGGCACAGATACGCAGTATTTT
TRBV24-1	NA	many	TRBJ2-2	CATSDLRPGELFF	TGTGCCACCAGTGATTTGCGCCCCGGGGAGCTGTTTTTT
TRBV27	TRBD1	many	TRBJ2-7	CASSRGTGGSSYEQYF	TGTGCCAGCAGTAGAGGGACAGGGGGGTCCTCCTACGAGCAGTACTTC
TRBV12-3/TRBV12-4	NA	NA	TRBJ2-2	CASRITRNAGELFF	TGTGCCAGCAGAATCACCAGGAACGCCGGGGAGCTGTTTTTT